What follows describes a single T cell receptor (beta chain). CDR3 length: 14 amino acids. Trimming stripped 1 base from V and 13 bases from J, with 14 bases between. In germline, CDR1 is MGHDK, CDR2 SYGVNS. The data were taken from a study of blood T cell repertoires in COVID-19. Study overall: Samples representing acute and convalescent COVID-19 were sourced from the United States, Italy and Spain. The analysed material was cDNA or gDNA that came from T cells, B-cell-depleted T cells, or PBMCs.

Enrolment of Seattle patients took place during active infection, and they were followed longitudinally. In the original workflow: Reference gene primer amplification gave nucleated cell count estimates. The protocol was immunoSEQ multiplex PCR, while the TCRdb copy is restricted to in-frame clones and leaves out a portion. The V and J calls and the clone size are those of that table, but D and trimming were determined from the DNA. The data contain 150,000 to 200,000 clones, around 85% of them singletons. Sequencing was done on a sample of peripheral blood. The sequence was collected from a person aged 70 to 85 with COVID-19, enrolled during active disease. The chain employs TRBV25-1 and TRBJ1-6; perhaps TRBD1 as D (6 bases). DNA for the CDR3: TGTGCCAGCAGTGAATTGAGGGGGAGTAGCCCCCTCCACTTT. It encodes CASSELRGSSPLHF.